The 30 T cell receptor beta chains in this list originate from one sample, sequenced in a study of blood T cell repertoires in COVID-19. TCRdb's copy holds only in-frame clones and misses some; the assay was immunoSEQ multiplex PCR. The sample includes 180,000 or so clones, approximately 83% of them seen just once. The material sequenced was peripheral blood. The source is a human donor with active or convalescent COVID-19. The donor label of this sample is uncertain.

The genes are TRBV28 and TRBJ2-7; a weak D match, TRBD2 (5 bases). CDR1 is MDHEN and CDR2 is SYDVKM in the germline V gene. The CDR3 has 13 amino acids. V dropped 3 bases and J dropped 2 bases, with 8 bases sitting between them. The CDR3 here is CASSLEVPYEQYF. As DNA, the CDR3 is TGTGCCAGCAGTTTGGAGGTTCCCTACGAGCAGTACTTC.

The chain carries TRBV11-2 and TRBJ2-1; TRBD2 might be the D (5 bases). The CDR3 extends over 14 amino acids. Trimming left V 4 bases short and J 4 bases short, with 11 bases between. Germline V CDR1 and CDR2: SGHAT, FQNNGV. CDR3 residues: CASSSIATYNEQFF. CDR3 coding DNA: TGTGCCAGCAGCTCCATAGCGACTTACAATGAGCAGTTCTTC.

This clone occurred a few times. This sequence joins TRBV2 and TRBJ1-2, with TRBD1 identical over 8 bases. Trimming at V came to 7 bases and at J to 6 bases, leaving 13 bases not matched to a gene. CDR3 size: 15 residues. Germline loops: CDR1 SNHLY, CDR2 FYNNEI. For the CDR3, the DNA is TGTGCCAGCACCCCAATGGCCCAGGGGGCGGATGGCTACACCTTC. It specifies CASTPMAQGADGYTF.

This clone appeared once. The chain employs TRBV6-5 and TRBJ1-1; 8 nucleotides match TRBD1. Germline lookup yields CDR1 MNHEY and CDR2 SVGAGI. This CDR3 is 12 amino acids long. V lost 2 bases and J lost 11; bases outside the gene matches: 4. The chain's CDR3 is CASSYPQGGAFF. CDR3 nucleotide sequence: TGTGCCAGCAGTTACCCACAGGGGGGGGCTTTCTTT.

This clone was seen more than once but under ten times. V usage is TRBV6-1 and J usage is TRBJ2-1; 7 bases are a match to TRBD2. From germline, CDR1 is MNHNS and CDR2 SASEGT. V was clipped by 2 bases and J by 3 bases; unmatched bases: 4. The CDR3 loop spans 15 amino acids. CDR3 residues: CASSESGINYNEQFF. The CDR3 nucleotides are TGTGCCAGCAGTGAAAGCGGGATAAACTACAATGAGCAGTTCTTC.

This chain joins TRBV4-1 and TRBJ1-4; TRBD1 might be the D (5 bases). The germline CDR1 and CDR2 sequences are MGHRA and YSYEKL. Trimming stripped 0 bases from V and 8 bases from J, with 16 bases between. The CDR3 extends over 16 amino acids. CDR3 residues: CASSQDRTAGREKLFF. CDR3 nucleotides: TGCGCCAGCAGCCAAGATCGGACGGCAGGGCGAGAAAAACTGTTTTTT.

The genes are TRBV27 and TRBJ1-2, with unresolved D. Trimming took off 0 bases at V and 4 bases at J, with 9 bases between the two ends. CDR3 length equals 14 residues. The germline V gene encodes CDR1 MNHEY and CDR2 SMNVEV (reference sequence). The chain's CDR3 is CASSLSPRSYGYTF. The CDR3 DNA is TGTGCCAGCAGTTTATCACCCCGTAGCTATGGCTACACCTTC.

As to this clone: Germline and junction disagree at one end, which may indicate a read error. The J gene is TRBJ2-2, the V gene TRBV7-7; D not resolved. Germline assignment: CDR1 SSHAT and CDR2 FNYEAQ (reference sequence). This CDR3 spans 15 amino acids. As DNA, the CDR3 is TGTGCTAGCAGCTTAGTTACAGCGAACACCGGGGAGCTGTTTTTT. Its protein is CASSLVTANTGELFF.

The chain has TRBV3-1 (or the pseudogene TRBV3-2) and TRBJ2-1; TRBD2 matches 14 bases. V lost 3 bases to trimming and J lost 4 bases; unmatched junction nucleotides: 17. The CDR3 extends over 21 amino acids. Germline-derived CDR1 and CDR2 are LGHDT and YNNKEL (reference sequence). This chain's CDR3 is CASSHLKGTSGGRADYNEQFF. In DNA, the CDR3 is TGTGCCAGCAGCCATCTAAAAGGGACTAGCGGGGGTAGGGCGGATTACAATGAGCAGTTCTTC.

The table lists this clone with a count of one. The genes are TRBV7-3 and TRBJ1-1; D is ambiguous. V was clipped by 0 bases and J by 4 bases, with 12 bases between them. The germline V gene encodes CDR1 SGHTA and CDR2 FQGTGA. CDR3 length: 15 residues. CDR3 DNA: TGTGCCAGCAGCTTAACAGAGATGCAAGCCACTGAAGCTTTCTTT. Its protein product is CASSLTEMQATEAFF.

This clone was seen a handful of times. This chain joins TRBV13 and TRBJ2-5, with TRBD2 matching over 7 bases. The V gene's germline CDR1 is PRHDT and CDR2 FYEKMQ (reference sequence). The CDR3 extends over 16 amino acids. Losses at the gene ends were 7 bases for V and 2 bases for J; bases not matched to a gene: 13. This CDR3 is CASTARGTAGQETQYF. CDR3 nucleotides: TGTGCCAGCACCGCACGGGGAACAGCGGGACAAGAGACCCAGTACTTC. The variable domain in full, completed from reference TRBV13 and TRBJ2-5, reads AAGVIQSPRHLIKEKRETATLKCYPIPRHDTVYWYQQGPGQDPQFLISFYEKMQSDKGSIPDRFSAQQFSDYHSELNMSSLELGDSALYFCASTARGTAGQETQYFGPGTRLLVL.

CDR3 sequence: CATRNRGSSYNSPLHF. CDR3 bases: TGTGCCACGAGAAACAGGGGCAGCTCCTATAATTCACCCCTCCACTTT. The rearrangement links TRBV3-1 (or the pseudogene TRBV3-2) to TRBJ1-6; 7 nucleotides line up with TRBD1. Germline CDR1 LGHDT, CDR2 YNNKEL (reference sequence). With V trimmed by 10 bases and J by 0 bases, 9 bases remained unmatched. The CDR3 is 16 amino acids.

The chain joins TRBV11-2 to TRBJ2-7; D is undetermined. V lost 0 bases, J lost 2 bases, and 8 bases lay in between. This CDR3 region has 14 residues. Germline values: CDR1 SGHAT, CDR2 FQNNGV. CDR3 region: CASSLDFRTYEQYF. For the CDR3, the DNA is TGTGCCAGCAGCTTAGATTTCAGGACCTACGAGCAGTACTTC.

The CDR3 loop is CASSPGINEQFF. In DNA form, the CDR3 reads TGTGCCAGCAGCCCGGGAATCAATGAGCAGTTCTTC. The V gene is TRBV3-1 (or the pseudogene TRBV3-2), the J gene TRBJ2-1, with D maybe TRBD2 (5 bases). The CDR3 covers 12 residues. In germline, CDR1 is LGHDT, CDR2 YNNKEL (reference sequence). V was pared by 4 bases and J by 6 bases, with 7 bases between.

The CDR3 coding sequence is TGCGCCAGCAGCCCGGGTTGGGCTGAAGCTTTCTTT. Its translation is CASSPGWAEAFF. The rearrangement uses TRBV5-1 and TRBJ1-1; D is unresolved. Per germline, CDR1 SGHRS and CDR2 YFSETQ. V was pared by 4 bases and J by 6 bases, with 10 bases between. The CDR3 consists of 12 residues.

The chain recombines TRBV5-4 with TRBJ1-5, with D uncertain. The CDR3 consists of 14 residues. CDR1 is SGHNT and CDR2 is YYREEE in the germline V gene (reference sequence). Trimming removed 0 bases at V and 0 bases at J, with 4 bases between. The CDR3 is CASSLGPSNQPQHF. In DNA, the CDR3 is TGTGCCAGCAGCTTGGGGCCTAGCAATCAGCCCCAGCATTTT.

The chain recombines TRBV6-5 with TRBJ1-6; D ambiguous. CDR1 MNHEY and CDR2 SVGAGI come from the germline V gene. The CDR3 contains 13 residues. V shed 2 bases and J shed 13 bases, with 12 bases lying between them. The CDR3: CASSYRSGSPLHF. CDR3 DNA sequence: TGTGCCAGCAGTTACCGATCGGGGAGTCCCCTCCACTTT.

The genes are TRBV2 and TRBJ2-1, with 14 bases fitting TRBD2. V lost 3 bases to trimming and J lost 4 bases; unmatched junction nucleotides: 14. This CDR3 comprises 20 residues. Germline loops: CDR1 SNHLY, CDR2 FYNNEI. The CDR3 is CASSELGTSGRERFYNEQFF. CDR3 DNA sequence: TGTGCCAGCAGTGAGCTTGGGACTAGCGGGAGAGAGAGATTTTACAATGAGCAGTTCTTC.

V and J are TRBV11-3 and TRBJ2-3; D is possibly TRBD2 (6 bases). This CDR3 region has 14 residues. The germline V gene has CDR1 SGHNT and CDR2 YENEEA. Trimming stripped 5 bases from V and 6 bases from J, with 15 bases between. CDR3 coding DNA: TGTGCCAGCAGCCAGTCACATGGGAGGGATACGCAGTATTTT. The encoded protein is CASSQSHGRDTQYF.

This rearrangement joins TRBV7-9 to TRBJ2-5, with no clear D. There are 12 residues in the CDR3. Per the germline V gene, CDR1 is SEHNR and CDR2 is FQNEAQ (reference sequence). V shed 7 bases and J shed 5 bases, with 11 bases lying between them. CDR3: CASTPIDETQYF. The DNA of the CDR3 is TGTGCCAGCACCCCTATTGATGAGACCCAGTACTTC.

The chain couples TRBV2 to TRBJ1-1; 9 bases align to TRBD1. CDR1 is SNHLY, CDR2 FYNNEI, per germline. The V segment lost 7 bases and the J segment 1 base; nucleotides outside the gene matches: 7. The CDR3 loop spans 15 amino acids. CDR3 nucleotides: TGTGCCAGCAATAGGGACAGGGTAACGAACACTGAAGCTTTCTTT. Protein sequence: CASNRDRVTNTEAFF.

As for this clone: The junction differs from germline at one of its ends, possibly a read error. Here the CDR3 reads CASSLEPSGVQGTQYF. CDR3 coding DNA: TGTGCCAGCAGCTTAGAACCTAGCGGGGTCCAAGGGACCCAGTACTTC. V and J are TRBV11-2 and TRBJ2-5, with TRBD2 matching over 9 bases. Germline-derived CDR1 and CDR2 are SGHAT and FQNNGV. CDR3 length equals 16 residues.

The chain has TRBV11-2 and TRBJ2-3, with D tentatively TRBD1 (5 bases). CDR3 length: 14 amino acids. Germline CDR1 reads SGHAT; CDR2 reads FQNNGV. Trimming took off 3 bases at V and 6 bases at J, with 13 bases between the two ends. Here the CDR3 DNA reads TGTGCCAGCAGCTTGGACACCCCAAGGGATACGCAGTATTTT. This gives the protein CASSLDTPRDTQYF.

This chain joins TRBV6-5 and TRBJ1-6; D gene uncertain. The CDR3 has 14 residues. Germline V gene lookup returns CDR1 MNHEY and CDR2 SVGAGI. Trimming stripped 2 bases from V and 4 bases from J, with 6 bases between. The CDR3 DNA reads TGTGCCAGCAGTTACCCGACATATAATTCACCCCTCCACTTT. It yields the protein CASSYPTYNSPLHF.

The chain recombines TRBV18 with TRBJ2-1; 8 positions agree with TRBD1. CDR1 and CDR2 (germline): KGHSH, LQKENI. This CDR3 has 14 amino acids. Trimming at V came to 6 bases and at J to 10 bases, leaving 11 bases not matched to a gene. In nucleotides, the CDR3 is TGTGCCAGCTCCCGCCTGACAGGGGACGGCGAGCAGTTCTTC. This sequence encodes CASSRLTGDGEQFF.

The rearrangement uses TRBV5-4 and TRBJ1-2; D is perhaps TRBD1 (6 bases). CDR1 SGHNT and CDR2 YYREEE come from the germline V gene (reference sequence). With 0 bases removed from V and 4 bases from J, the gap between germline ends came to 10 bases. The CDR3 totals 14 residues. CDR3 protein: CASSLAGAPYGYTF. In DNA form, the CDR3 reads TGTGCCAGCAGCTTGGCAGGGGCCCCCTATGGCTACACCTTC.

A remark on this clone: Different DNA sequences within this sample yield the same CDR3. The J gene is TRBJ1-2, the V gene TRBV5-1; no firm D call. CDR3 length: 13 residues. Trimming shortened V by 0 bases and J by 3 bases, and 6 bases separated the two germline ends. The germline V gene encodes CDR1 SGHRS and CDR2 YFSETQ. The CDR3 region has the DNA TGCGCCAGCAGCTTGGACCGAGACTATGGCTACACCTTC. Encoded protein: CASSLDRDYGYTF.

V and J are TRBV30 and TRBJ2-5, with 10 bases that match TRBD1. CDR3 length equals 14 residues. Germline trimming cut 0 bases from V and 4 bases from J; bases unmatched to any gene: 2. CDR1 and CDR2 from the germline V gene are GTSNPN and SVGIG (reference sequence). The CDR3, as DNA: TGTGCCTGGAGTGTAGGGACAGGGGCAGAGACCCAGTACTTC. Translated, it gives CAWSVGTGAETQYF.

This rearrangement joins TRBV19 to TRBJ2-3; a weak D match, TRBD2 (5 bases). This CDR3 has 11 amino acids. Trimming shortened V by 7 bases and J by 7 bases, and 9 bases separated the two germline ends. Germline V CDR1 and CDR2: LNHDA, SQIVND (reference sequence). This chain's CDR3 is CASKSGYTQYF. The CDR3, as DNA: TGTGCCAGTAAGAGCGGCTATACGCAGTATTTT.

This sequence joins TRBV24-1 and TRBJ2-1; tentatively, D is TRBD2 (5 bases). V dropped 9 bases and J dropped 1 base, with 21 bases sitting between them. Germline CDR1 reads KGHDR; CDR2 reads SFDVKD. This CDR3 comprises 17 residues. The CDR3 bases are TGTGCCACCTGTTATTTATCTAGCCGTATGTCCTACAATGAGCAGTTCTTC. This sequence encodes CATCYLSSRMSYNEQFF.